The clone carrying this T cell receptor (beta chain) came up many times. The TCR beta CDR3 regions underwent amplification from RNA transcripts. First-round RT-PCR employed HTBI primers, with a second-round multiplex PCR after it. TCRdb re-derived calls from the multiplex PCR reads in MiXCR, one entry per CDR3 protein. Of 620,000 or so distinct CDR3 sequences listed, about a fifth are singletons. CDR1 is DFQATT, CDR2 SNEGSKA, per germline (reference sequence). This CDR3 region has 12 residues. Trimming took 7 bases from V and 4 from J, leaving 13 bases between them. This specimen belongs to a study of Graves' ophthalmopathy and Graves' hyperthyroidism.

This clonotype was sampled from a woman aged 18-30 years with stable Graves' hyperthyroidism. Some clones in this sample may be carry-over from other donors' samples. This sequence joins TRBV20-1 and TRBJ2-5; either TRBD1 or TRBD2 may supply D (5 bases each). Sequenced material: peripheral blood. Here the CDR3 DNA reads TGCAGTGTTAAGAGGGGAACAGAGACCCAGTACTTC. Protein: CSVKRGTETQYF.